These 15 T cell receptor beta chains came from one sample sequenced in a study of beta chain features in type 1 diabetes. Expressed TCRB transcripts were sequenced because the isolated RNA had all been reverse transcribed beforehand. TCRdb keeps only in-frame clones here, not all; method: immunoSEQ multiplex PCR. Among 970,000 or so clones, roughly a sixth were seen once, and the ten largest hold roughly 0.025%. Sequenced: naive CD4+ T cells from blood. These TCRs come from a woman aged 18-35 years in good health.

There are a few counts of this clone. The J gene is TRBJ2-7, the V gene TRBV19; D gene unclear. The germline V gene has CDR1 LNHDA and CDR2 SQIVND (reference sequence). The CDR3 runs to 14 residues. The V and J ends lost 5 bases and 0 bases respectively, with 11 bases between them. CDR3 bases: TGTGCCAGTAGTCGTCTGCAGAGCTCCTACGAGCAGTACTTC. It is translated as CASSRLQSSYEQYF.

This clone was counted only a few times. The chain recombines TRBV19 with TRBJ2-1; the match to TRBD2 covers 7 bases. Per germline, CDR1 LNHDA and CDR2 SQIVND (reference sequence). This CDR3 comprises 15 residues. The V segment lost 3 bases and the J segment 9 bases; nucleotides outside the gene matches: 11. The CDR3 DNA reads as TGTGCCAGTAGTATTATGTGGGAGGGCCTTGGTGAGCAGTTCTTC. It translates to CASSIMWEGLGEQFF.

V is TRBV6-6 and J is TRBJ2-7; 10 bases are a match to TRBD2. The junction had 8 bases not matched to a gene; V was cut back by 8 bases and J by 4 bases. The CDR3 consists of 14 residues. Germline V lookup: CDR1 MNHNY, CDR2 SVGAGI (reference sequence). The CDR3 DNA follows: TGTGCCAGCGTCCCTAGCGGGAGTTTTTACGAGCAGTACTTC. Amino acid sequence: CASVPSGSFYEQYF.

This clone came up a few times. The chain's CDR3 is CASSYIQRGSYEQYF. The CDR3 DNA sequence: TGTGCCAGCAGTTACATCCAGCGGGGTTCCTACGAGCAGTACTTC. The chain carries TRBV6-6 and TRBJ2-7; TRBD2 matches at 7 bases. The CDR3 length is 15 residues. Germline V lookup: CDR1 MNHNY, CDR2 SVGAGI (reference sequence). V lost 2 bases and J lost 1; bases outside the gene matches: 5.

V gene TRBV6-9 combines with J gene TRBJ2-3; D remains unclear. Looked up from germline, CDR1 is MNHGY and CDR2 is SVAAGI. Trimming removed 5 bases from V and 2 bases from J, with 20 bases in between. This CDR3 has 17 residues. The CDR3 bases are TGTGCCAGCAGTCTCCCCCCCAGCAGCGCCGACACAGATACGCAGTATTTT. This sequence encodes CASSLPPSSADTDTQYF.

This chain joins TRBV2 and TRBJ1-5; D remains unclear. Germline V gene lookup returns CDR1 SNHLY and CDR2 FYNNEI. Trimming removed 4 bases from V and 4 bases from J, with 8 bases in between. CDR3 length equals 13 residues. The CDR3 here is CASSAEDNQPQHF. The DNA for the CDR3 is TGTGCCAGCAGTGCAGAAGATAATCAGCCCCAGCATTTT.

This clone has just a few counts. The chain recombines TRBV6-5 with TRBJ2-1, with 8 positions matching TRBD1. V dropped 6 bases and J dropped 7; count of bases not matched to a gene: 11. This CDR3 contains 15 residues. Germline V gene lookup returns CDR1 MNHEY and CDR2 SVGAGI. CDR3 sequence reads: CASSSSGGVTNEQFF. For the CDR3, the DNA is TGTGCCAGCAGCTCATCAGGGGGCGTTACTAATGAGCAGTTCTTC.

This clone was recorded a few times. This chain links TRBV27 with TRBJ1-5; 7 nucleotides align to TRBD1. The CDR3 has 15 residues. Germline V gene lookup returns CDR1 MNHEY and CDR2 SMNVEV (reference sequence). Trimming cost V 5 bases and J 0 bases; bases outside gene matches: 4. The CDR3 loop reads CASSPQGYSNQPQHF. DNA for the CDR3: TGTGCCAGCAGTCCACAGGGGTATAGCAATCAGCCCCAGCATTTT.

This clone was picked up a small number of times. The chain joins TRBV7-9 to TRBJ2-1, with a possible D match to TRBD2 (7 bases). CDR1 is SEHNR, CDR2 FQNEAQ, per germline (reference sequence). This CDR3 spans 16 amino acids. V was clipped by 7 bases and J by 0 bases, with 16 bases between them. The CDR3 bases are TGTGCCAGCAATCGTTGGCGGGGGCCCTCCTACAATGAGCAGTTCTTC. Protein: CASNRWRGPSYNEQFF.

In this sample, this clone turned up a few times. The genes are TRBV13 and TRBJ2-7; TRBD2 agrees at 9 bases. Germline assignment: CDR1 PRHDT and CDR2 FYEKMQ (reference sequence). The trim removed 2 bases at V and 5 bases at J, leaving 7 bases unmatched. The CDR3 spans 15 residues. The CDR3 nucleotides read TGTGCCAGCAGCTTACTCGGCGGGAGGGCCCACGAGCAGTACTTC. It codes for CASSLLGGRAHEQYF.

This clone has more than one count but fewer than ten. This sequence joins TRBV11-2 and TRBJ2-7; 10 bases map to TRBD2. The V gene end was trimmed by 5 bases and the J gene end by 4 bases; junction bases not matched to a gene: 8. The germline gives CDR1 SGHAT, CDR2 FQNNGV. This CDR3 is 15 amino acids long. The CDR3 coding sequence is TGTGCCAGCAGCCCTTGGGTAGCGGGGGGATACGAGCAGTACTTC. Its protein product is CASSPWVAGGYEQYF. Combining the CDR3 with reference TRBV11-2 and TRBJ2-7 gives the whole variable domain EAGVAQSPRYKIIEKRQSVAFWCNPISGHATLYWYQQILGQGPKLLIQFQNNGVVDDSQLPKDRFSAERLKGVDSTLKIQPAKLEDSAVYLCASSPWVAGGYEQYFGPGTRLTVT.

This clone appeared a few times. The chain has TRBV18 and TRBJ2-2; D is possibly TRBD2 (5 bases). The CDR3 totals 15 residues. V was cut by 2 bases and J by 4 bases, with 11 bases left in between. The germline V gene encodes CDR1 KGHSH and CDR2 LQKENI. The CDR3 bases are TGTGCCAGCTCACCATATGACTACCCCACCGGGGAGCTGTTTTTT. Its protein product is CASSPYDYPTGELFF.

This clone was found a few times. The chain employs TRBV28 and TRBJ1-5; D remains ambiguous. CDR1 MDHEN and CDR2 SYDVKM come from the germline V gene. The CDR3 runs 12 residues. Between the trimmed V and J ends, which lost 6 bases and 6 bases, there was a span of 9 bases. The CDR3 is CASSQSLQPQHF. The CDR3 DNA reads TGTGCCAGCAGCCAAAGCCTTCAGCCCCAGCATTTT.

On this clone itself: This sample also contains other DNA sequences that code for the same CDR3. The chain uses TRBV6-6 and TRBJ1-1; no clear D gene. Germline CDR1 MNHNY, CDR2 SVGAGI (reference sequence). V shed 3 bases and J shed 1 base, with 6 bases lying between them. This CDR3 region has 13 residues. The CDR3 DNA sequence: TGTGCCAGCAGTTATATGGGGAACACTGAAGCTTTCTTT. Translated: CASSYMGNTEAFF.

The V call is TRBV11-2, the J call TRBJ1-1; maybe TRBD1 (5 bases). Trimming removed 5 bases at V and 4 bases at J, with 14 bases between. The germline V gene encodes CDR1 SGHAT and CDR2 FQNNGV. The CDR3 spans 14 residues. CDR3 sequence reads: CASSPGPLGTEAFF. As DNA, the CDR3 is TGTGCCAGCAGCCCGGGACCGTTGGGCACTGAAGCTTTCTTT.